These 14 T cell receptor beta chains were all obtained from the same sample, sequenced in a study of T-cell reconstitution after alpha-beta-depleted transplantation in children. The authors prepared the TCRbeta library with unique molecular identifiers. TCRdb ran MiXCR on the PCR reads and lists one entry per CDR3 protein. The sample has about 980,000 distinct CDR3 sequences, roughly 31% seen once. Sequenced here: PBMCs, mostly from graft donor cells, sampled 360 days after TCRalphabeta/CD19-depleted stem cell transplant. The source is a boy in the first two years of life who had a stem cell transplant for SCID, so the T cells may come from the graft donor.

This clonotype was seen a handful of times. This chain joins TRBV20-1 and TRBJ2-5, with 10 bases identical to TRBD2. The CDR3 has 15 amino acids. Germline CDR1 and CDR2: DFQATT and SNEGSKA (reference sequence). V lost 5 bases and J lost 0; bases outside the gene matches: 6. The CDR3 DNA sequence: TGCAGTGCTCATAAGCGGGGGGGGTACCAAGAGACCCAGTACTTC. As protein: CSAHKRGGYQETQYF.

The chain combines TRBV30 with TRBJ2-7; maybe TRBD1 (5 bases). This CDR3 comprises 12 residues. V lost 5 bases and J lost 9, with 17 bases in between. CDR1 is GTSNPN, CDR2 SVGIG, per germline (reference sequence). CDR3 DNA: TGTGCCTGGTCCAACAGGCAGTTCGGGCAGTACTTC. This codes for CAWSNRQFGQYF.

The chain carries TRBV5-1 and TRBJ2-3; 8 bases line up with TRBD2. V lost 0 bases and J lost 5; bases outside the gene matches: 8. Germline-derived CDR1 and CDR2 are SGHRS and YFSETQ. This CDR3 comprises 16 residues. The CDR3 loop reads CASSLGSGALGDTQYF. As DNA, the CDR3 is TGCGCCAGCAGCTTGGGTAGCGGGGCCCTCGGAGATACGCAGTATTTT. Drawing the rest from reference TRBV5-1 and TRBJ2-3, the complete variable domain is KAGVTQTPRYLIKTRGQQVTLSCSPISGHRSVSWYQQTPGQGLQFLFEYFSETQRNKGNFPGRFSGRQFSNSRSEMNVSTLELGDSALYLCASSLGSGALGDTQYFGPGTRLTVL.

As concerns this clonotype: This CDR3 is missing its conserved last phenylalanine or tryptophan, likely due to a read error. The J gene is TRBJ1-2, the V gene TRBV12-3 or TRBV12-4; D not resolved. Trimming removed 6 bases from V and 7 bases from J, with 15 bases in between. This CDR3 comprises 13 residues. CDR3 in amino acids: CASSPGVSGGYTC. The CDR3 DNA reads TGTGCCAGCAGCCCCGGAGTCTCGGGTGGCTACACCTGC.

The rearrangement links TRBV20-1 to TRBJ2-5; D is unclear. Germline V lookup: CDR1 DFQATT, CDR2 SNEGSKA (reference sequence). Deletions cut 6 bases from V and 1 base from J, with 21 bases between. The CDR3 sequence is 16 residues long. The CDR3 DNA is TGCAGTGCAATCCGGGCCTTGGACGTCATCCAAGAGACCCAGTACTTC. This encodes CSAIRALDVIQETQYF.

This clonotype was seen a few times. The V call is TRBV6-5, the J call TRBJ1-2; 9 nucleotides align to TRBD1. With 2 bases clipped from V and 9 bases from J, the junction kept 1 base outside the gene matches. Germline V CDR1 and CDR2: MNHEY, SVGAGI. This CDR3 contains 12 residues. The CDR3 sequence: CASSYGTGSYTF. CDR3 bases: TGTGCCAGCAGTTACGGGACAGGGAGCTACACCTTC.

The chain employs TRBV6-5 and TRBJ1-1; TRBD1 might be the D (6 bases). Germline CDR1 reads MNHEY; CDR2 reads SVGAGI. This CDR3 has 15 amino acids. The V end was cut by 2 bases, the J end by 4 bases, with 14 bases between. The CDR3 loop is CASSYGAGASTEAFF. For the CDR3, the DNA is TGTGCCAGCAGTTACGGGGCAGGGGCCTCCACTGAAGCTTTCTTT.

The rearrangement links TRBV20-1 to TRBJ2-1, with 8 bases lining up with TRBD2. Germline V gene lookup returns CDR1 DFQATT and CDR2 SNEGSKA (reference sequence). The V and J ends lost 6 bases and 3 bases, in that order; junction bases with no gene match: 7. This CDR3 region has 14 residues. This CDR3 is CSAPGRGGYNEQFF. Written as DNA, the CDR3 is TGCAGTGCCCCGGGACGGGGGGGCTACAATGAGCAGTTCTTC.

In its sample, this clonotype was seen many times. The CDR3 DNA follows: TGTGCCAGCAAAAAGCAGCCCCAAGAGACCCAGTACTTC. This sequence encodes CASKKQPQETQYF. This chain links TRBV6-2 or TRBV6-3 with TRBJ2-5; the D is unclear. Germline V gives CDR1 MNHEY, CDR2 SVGEGT. The V end lost 7 bases, the J end lost 1 base, and 10 bases lay between the germline ends. The CDR3 length is 13 residues.

The chain joins TRBV11-1 to TRBJ2-5; D remains unclear. Per the germline V gene, CDR1 is SGHAT and CDR2 is FQDESV (reference sequence). This CDR3 is 18 amino acids long. The V end lost 1 base, the J end lost 4 bases, and 22 bases lay between the germline ends. CDR3 protein: CASSLVRLAPETGETQYF. DNA of the CDR3: TGTGCCAGCAGCTTAGTCCGCCTGGCGCCAGAAACGGGAGAGACCCAGTACTTC.

The rearrangement uses TRBV4-3 and TRBJ2-5; possible D gene TRBD1, 6 bases. Looked up from germline, CDR1 is LGHNA and CDR2 is YSLEER. V lost 3 bases and J 4 bases, leaving 18 bases between the germline ends. CDR3 length: 16 residues. The CDR3 region is CASSHKGPGHRETQYF. The CDR3 DNA is TGCGCCAGCAGCCACAAAGGGCCGGGACACAGAGAGACCCAGTACTTC.

J is TRBJ2-6 and V is TRBV6-5; perhaps TRBD1 as D (5 bases). The ends were cut back, 2 bases at V and 0 bases at J, with 14 bases in the middle. The CDR3 runs to 18 residues. CDR1 is MNHEY, CDR2 SVGAGI, per germline. CDR3 in amino acids: CASSYDPGYSSGANVLTF. The CDR3 DNA reads as TGTGCCAGCAGTTACGACCCAGGGTATAGCTCTGGGGCCAACGTCCTGACTTTC.

This clonotype appeared a few times. The gene calls are TRBV13 and TRBJ2-1, with a possible D match to TRBD2 (6 bases). V gave up 2 bases and J gave up 7 bases, with 15 bases separating them. The germline V gene encodes CDR1 PRHDT and CDR2 FYEKMQ (reference sequence). This CDR3 is built from 15 residues. The chain's CDR3 is CASSLPRWGRNEQFF. In DNA form, the CDR3 reads TGTGCCAGCAGCTTACCCCGCTGGGGGAGGAATGAGCAGTTCTTC.

The genes are TRBV18 and TRBJ1-1; D call uncertain. The CDR3 sequence is 18 residues long. V lost 2 bases and J 0 bases, leaving 19 bases between the germline ends. Germline V gene sequence: CDR1 KGHSH, CDR2 LQKENI. The CDR3 protein is CASSPFSKGATLNTEAFF. DNA for the CDR3: TGTGCCAGCTCACCATTTTCAAAGGGTGCTACCTTGAACACTGAAGCTTTCTTT.